This TCR beta chain was identified during a study of blood T cell repertoires in COVID-19. About the study: Samples taken during acute and convalescent COVID-19 were collected in the United States, Italy and Spain.

The study drew participants aged about 18 to 89 years from some 24 US areas. Two consecutive negative NP/OP PCR tests, clearance, or resolved symptoms defined Cohort 3 recovery. V lost 2 bases and J 2 bases, leaving 10 bases between the germline ends. Per germline, CDR1 SGHTA and CDR2 FQGTGA. The CDR3 has 16 amino acids. The method was immunoSEQ multiplex PCR; TCRdb's version includes in-frame clones alone and lacks a portion of them. The sample holds 250,000 or so clones, roughly four fifths seen once. The sequencing input was PBMCs or T cells enriched from blood (not recorded which). This chain uses TRBV7-3 with TRBJ1-6; D gene unclear. The TCR originated in a man aged 45-60 years who had recovered from COVID-19. In DNA form, the CDR3 reads TGTGCCAGCAGCTTAGTAAACAGCACCTATAATTCACCCCTCCACTTT. This sequence encodes CASSLVNSTYNSPLHF.